This T cell receptor beta chain was profiled in a study of shared clonotypes between healthy human individuals. The CDR3 spans 16 residues. In germline, CDR1 is SGHTA, CDR2 FQGTGA. Trimming at V came to 2 bases and at J to 7 bases, leaving 5 bases not matched to a gene. Once extracted for a subset, genomic DNA was divided evenly among several immunoSEQ plates. Using immunoSEQ multiplex PCR, the repertoire was profiled, and TCRdb retains in-frame clones only, with some absent. Altogether more than 850,000 clones are present, around 78% being singletons, with the ten largest covering 0.5% to 0.6%. The sequencing input was memory CD4+ T cells from PBMCs. The subset here: CD45RA-negative fraction. This receptor was identified in a man between 18 and 29 years old in good health. Some clones in this sample may be carry-over from other donors' samples. V usage is TRBV7-3 and J usage is TRBJ2-1; 13 bases map to TRBD2. CDR3 bases: TGTGCCAGCAGCTTATACGGGACTAGCGGGGTGAATGAGCAGTTCTTC. It specifies CASSLYGTSGVNEQFF. Full variable domain (rest looked up from reference TRBV7-3 and TRBJ2-1): GAGVSQTPSNKVTEKGKYVELRCDPISGHTALYWYRQSLGQGPEFLIYFQGTGAADDSGLPNDRFFAVRPEGSVSTLKIQRTERGDSAVYLCASSLYGTSGVNEQFFGPGTRLTVL.